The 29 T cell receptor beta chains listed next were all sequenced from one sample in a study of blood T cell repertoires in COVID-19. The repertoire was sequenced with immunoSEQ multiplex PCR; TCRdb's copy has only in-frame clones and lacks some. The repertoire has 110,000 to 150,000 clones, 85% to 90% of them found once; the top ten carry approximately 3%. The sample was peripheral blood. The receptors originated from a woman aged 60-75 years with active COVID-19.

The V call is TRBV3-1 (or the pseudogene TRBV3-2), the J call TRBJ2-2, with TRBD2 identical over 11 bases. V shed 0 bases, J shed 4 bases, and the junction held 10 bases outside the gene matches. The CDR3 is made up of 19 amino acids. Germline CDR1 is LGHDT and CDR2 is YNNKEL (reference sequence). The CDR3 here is CASSQDAGTSGICTGELFF. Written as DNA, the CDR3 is TGTGCCAGCAGCCAAGATGCCGGGACTAGCGGTATTTGCACCGGGGAGCTGTTTTTT.

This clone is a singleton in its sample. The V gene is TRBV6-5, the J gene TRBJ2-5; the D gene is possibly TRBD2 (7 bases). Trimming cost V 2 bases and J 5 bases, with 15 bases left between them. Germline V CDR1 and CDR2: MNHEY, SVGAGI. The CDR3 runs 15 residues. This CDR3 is CASSYRGGRGETQYF. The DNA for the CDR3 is TGTGCCAGCAGTTACCGGGGTGGGAGGGGGGAGACCCAGTACTTC.

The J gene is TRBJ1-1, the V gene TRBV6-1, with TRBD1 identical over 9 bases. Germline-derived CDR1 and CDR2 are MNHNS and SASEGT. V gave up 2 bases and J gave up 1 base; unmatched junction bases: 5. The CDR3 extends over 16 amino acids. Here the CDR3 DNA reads TGTGCCAGCAGTGAACACAGGGGGCCGACGAACACTGAAGCTTTCTTT. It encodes CASSEHRGPTNTEAFF.

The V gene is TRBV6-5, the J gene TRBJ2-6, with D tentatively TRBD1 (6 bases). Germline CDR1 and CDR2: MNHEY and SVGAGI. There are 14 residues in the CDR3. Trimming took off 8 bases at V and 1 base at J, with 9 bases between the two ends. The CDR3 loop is CASARGSGANVLTF. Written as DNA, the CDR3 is TGTGCCAGCGCCAGGGGATCTGGGGCCAACGTCCTGACTTTC.

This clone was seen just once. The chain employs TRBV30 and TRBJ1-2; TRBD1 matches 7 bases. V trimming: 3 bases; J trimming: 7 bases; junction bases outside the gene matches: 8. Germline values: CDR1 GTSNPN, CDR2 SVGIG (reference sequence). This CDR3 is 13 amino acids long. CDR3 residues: CAWRGGGYGGYTF. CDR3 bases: TGTGCCTGGAGAGGGGGCGGATATGGTGGCTACACCTTC.

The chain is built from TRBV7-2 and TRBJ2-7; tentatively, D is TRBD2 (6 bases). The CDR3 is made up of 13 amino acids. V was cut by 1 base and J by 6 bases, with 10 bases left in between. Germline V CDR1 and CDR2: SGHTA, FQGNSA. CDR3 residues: CASSLVREAEQYF. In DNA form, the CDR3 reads TGTGCCAGCAGCTTAGTCAGGGAGGCCGAGCAGTACTTC. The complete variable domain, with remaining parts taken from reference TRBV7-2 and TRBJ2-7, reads GAGVSQSPSNKVTEKGKDVELRCDPISGHTALYWYRQSLGQGLEFLIYFQGNSAPDKSGLPSDRFSAERTGGSVSTLTIQRTQQEDSAVYLCASSLVREAEQYFGPGTRLTVT.

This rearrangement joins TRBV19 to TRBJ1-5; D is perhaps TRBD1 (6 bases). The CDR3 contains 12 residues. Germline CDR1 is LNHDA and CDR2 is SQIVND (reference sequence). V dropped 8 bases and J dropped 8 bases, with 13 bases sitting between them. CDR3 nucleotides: TGTGCCAGTGACCCAGGGGTTAAGCCCCAGCATTTT. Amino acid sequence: CASDPGVKPQHF.

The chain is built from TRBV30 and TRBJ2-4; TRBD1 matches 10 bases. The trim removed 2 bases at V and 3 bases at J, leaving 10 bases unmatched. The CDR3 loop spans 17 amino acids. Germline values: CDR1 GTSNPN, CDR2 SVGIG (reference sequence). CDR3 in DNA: TGTGCCTGGAGTTTGTTGACAGGGGGCTCGGACAAAAACATTCAGTACTTC. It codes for CAWSLLTGGSDKNIQYF. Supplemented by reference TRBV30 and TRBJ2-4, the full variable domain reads SQTIHQWPATLVQPVGSPLSLECTVEGTSNPNLYWYRQAAGRGLQLLFYSVGIGQISSEVPQNLSASRPQDRQFILSSKKLLLSDSGFYLCAWSLLTGGSDKNIQYFGAGTRLSVL.

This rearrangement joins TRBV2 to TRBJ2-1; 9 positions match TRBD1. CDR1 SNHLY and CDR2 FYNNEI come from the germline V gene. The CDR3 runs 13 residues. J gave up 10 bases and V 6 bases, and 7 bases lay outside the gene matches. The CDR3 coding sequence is TGTGCCAGCAGGGGACAGGGCCCGAGAGAGCAGTTCTTC. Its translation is CASRGQGPREQFF.

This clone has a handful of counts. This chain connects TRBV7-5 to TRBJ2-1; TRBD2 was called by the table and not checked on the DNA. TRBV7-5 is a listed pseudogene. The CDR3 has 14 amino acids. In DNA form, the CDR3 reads TGTGTCAGAAGCCTCTCGAGCTCCTACAATGAGCAGTTCTTC. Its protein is CVRSLSSSYNEQFF.

The CDR3 loop is CASSLYVTGVNTEAFF. The CDR3 DNA follows: TGTGCCAGCAGCTTATATGTAACAGGGGTGAACACTGAAGCTTTCTTT. The chain is built from TRBV3-1 (or the pseudogene TRBV3-2) and TRBJ1-1; TRBD1 aligns across 7 bases. This CDR3 comprises 16 residues. The trim removed 5 bases at V and 0 bases at J, leaving 9 bases unmatched. Germline V gene sequence: CDR1 LGHDT, CDR2 YNNKEL (reference sequence).

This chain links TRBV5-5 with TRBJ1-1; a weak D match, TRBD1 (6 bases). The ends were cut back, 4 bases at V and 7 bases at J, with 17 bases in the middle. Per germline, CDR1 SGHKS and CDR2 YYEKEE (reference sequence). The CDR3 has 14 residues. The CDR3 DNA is TGTGCCAGCAGCATACGGACAGAAGGAAGTGAAGCTTTCTTT. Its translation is CASSIRTEGSEAFF.

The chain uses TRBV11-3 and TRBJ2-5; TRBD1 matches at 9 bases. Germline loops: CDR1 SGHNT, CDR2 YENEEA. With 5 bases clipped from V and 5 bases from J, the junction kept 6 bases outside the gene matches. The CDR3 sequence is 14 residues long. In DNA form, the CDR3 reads TGTGCCAGCAGCGATCGGACAGGGGATGAGACCCAGTACTTC. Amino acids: CASSDRTGDETQYF. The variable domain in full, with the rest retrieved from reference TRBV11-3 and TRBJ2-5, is EAGVVQSPRYKIIEKKQPVAFWCNPISGHNTLYWYLQNLGQGPELLIRYENEEAVDDSQLPKDRFSAERLKGVDSTLKIQPAELGDSAVYLCASSDRTGDETQYFGPGTRLLVL.

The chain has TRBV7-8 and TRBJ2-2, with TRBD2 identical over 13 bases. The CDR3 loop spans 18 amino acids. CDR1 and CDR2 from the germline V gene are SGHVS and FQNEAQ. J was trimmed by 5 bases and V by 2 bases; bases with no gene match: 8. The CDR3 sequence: CASSLKNGLAGETGELFF. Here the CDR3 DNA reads TGTGCCAGCAGCTTAAAGAATGGACTAGCGGGAGAAACCGGGGAGCTGTTTTTT.

The DNA for the CDR3 is TGTGCCAGCAGCCACGGCCACAATAAAGGGGATGAGCAGTTCTTC. Translating gives CASSHGHNKGDEQFF. The gene calls are TRBV3-1 (or the pseudogene TRBV3-2) and TRBJ2-1; TRBD1 might be the D (5 bases). The V and J ends lost 3 bases and 8 bases respectively, with 17 bases between them. CDR1 LGHDT and CDR2 YNNKEL come from the germline V gene (reference sequence). The CDR3 runs to 15 residues.

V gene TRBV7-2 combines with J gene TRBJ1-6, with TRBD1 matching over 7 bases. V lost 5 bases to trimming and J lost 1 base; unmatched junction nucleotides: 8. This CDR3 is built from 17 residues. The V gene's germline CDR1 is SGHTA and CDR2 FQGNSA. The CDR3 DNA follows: TGTGCCAGCAGCCAAAGACAGGGTAGTTCCTATAATTCACCCCTCCACTTT. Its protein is CASSQRQGSSYNSPLHF. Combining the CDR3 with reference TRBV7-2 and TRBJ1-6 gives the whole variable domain GAGVSQSPSNKVTEKGKDVELRCDPISGHTALYWYRQSLGQGLEFLIYFQGNSAPDKSGLPSDRFSAERTGGSVSTLTIQRTQQEDSAVYLCASSQRQGSSYNSPLHFGNGTRLTVT.

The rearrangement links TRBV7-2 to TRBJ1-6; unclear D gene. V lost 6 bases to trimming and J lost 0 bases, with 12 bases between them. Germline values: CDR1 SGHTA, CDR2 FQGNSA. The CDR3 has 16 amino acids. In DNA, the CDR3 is TGTGCCAGCAGTTTCTCGGGGAGCTCCTATAATTCACCCCTCCACTTT. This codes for CASSFSGSSYNSPLHF.

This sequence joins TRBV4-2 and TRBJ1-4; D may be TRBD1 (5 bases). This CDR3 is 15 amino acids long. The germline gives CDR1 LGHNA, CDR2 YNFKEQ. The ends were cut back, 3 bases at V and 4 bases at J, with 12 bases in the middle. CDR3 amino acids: CASSQAGRDNEKLFF. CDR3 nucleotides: TGTGCCAGCAGCCAGGCGGGACGTGATAATGAAAAACTGTTTTTT.

The CDR3 DNA is TGTGCCAGCAGTTCAAATACAGGGTTAGATACGCAGTATTTT. It yields the protein CASSSNTGLDTQYF. The chain recombines TRBV6-6 with TRBJ2-3; a possible D gene is TRBD1 (6 bases). The CDR3 has 14 residues. The germline V and J ends were trimmed by 4 bases and 5 bases, with 13 bases remaining between them. Germline V lookup: CDR1 MNHNY, CDR2 SVGAGI (reference sequence).

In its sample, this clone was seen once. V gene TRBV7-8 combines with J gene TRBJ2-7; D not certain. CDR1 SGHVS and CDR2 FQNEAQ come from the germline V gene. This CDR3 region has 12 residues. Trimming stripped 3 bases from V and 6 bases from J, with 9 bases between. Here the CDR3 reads CASSFSRSEQYF. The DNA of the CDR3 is TGTGCCAGCAGCTTTAGTCGGAGCGAGCAGTACTTC.

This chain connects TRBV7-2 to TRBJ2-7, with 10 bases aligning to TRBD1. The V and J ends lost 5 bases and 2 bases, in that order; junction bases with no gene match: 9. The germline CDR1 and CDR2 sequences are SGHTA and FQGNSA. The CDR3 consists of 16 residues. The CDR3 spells CASSRGGQGGTYEQYF. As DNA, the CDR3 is TGTGCCAGCAGCCGGGGTGGACAGGGGGGAACCTACGAGCAGTACTTC.

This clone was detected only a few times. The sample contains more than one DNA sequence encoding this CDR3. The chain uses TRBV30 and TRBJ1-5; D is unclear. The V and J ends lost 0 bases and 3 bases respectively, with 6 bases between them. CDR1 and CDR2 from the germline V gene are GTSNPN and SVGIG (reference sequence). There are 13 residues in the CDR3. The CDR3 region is CAWSVRDNQPQHF. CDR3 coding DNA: TGTGCCTGGAGTGTACGAGACAATCAGCCCCAGCATTTT.

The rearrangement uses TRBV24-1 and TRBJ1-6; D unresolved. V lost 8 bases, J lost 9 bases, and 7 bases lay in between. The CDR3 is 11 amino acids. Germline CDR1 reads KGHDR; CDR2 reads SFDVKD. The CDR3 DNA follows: TGTGCCACCAAATCCAGTTCACCCCTCCACTTT. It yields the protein CATKSSSPLHF.

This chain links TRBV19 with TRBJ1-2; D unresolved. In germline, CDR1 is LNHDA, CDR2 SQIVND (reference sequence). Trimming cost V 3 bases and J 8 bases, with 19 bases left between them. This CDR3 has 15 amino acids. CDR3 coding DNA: TGTGCCAGTAGTATGGGAGCTCGCCTGCTCGGAGGCTACACCTTC. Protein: CASSMGARLLGGYTF.

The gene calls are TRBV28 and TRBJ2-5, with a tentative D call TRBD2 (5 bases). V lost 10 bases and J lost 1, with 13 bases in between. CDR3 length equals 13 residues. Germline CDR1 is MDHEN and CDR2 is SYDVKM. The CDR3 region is CATARVSQETQYF. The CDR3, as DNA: TGTGCCACCGCGAGGGTTTCCCAAGAGACCCAGTACTTC.

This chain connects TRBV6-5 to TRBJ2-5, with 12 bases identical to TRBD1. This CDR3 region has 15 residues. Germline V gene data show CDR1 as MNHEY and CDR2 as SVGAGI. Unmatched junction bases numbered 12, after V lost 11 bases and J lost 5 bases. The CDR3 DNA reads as TGTGCCGCGAGCACGGGACAGGGGGCGGGGGAGACCCAGTACTTC. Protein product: CAASTGQGAGETQYF.

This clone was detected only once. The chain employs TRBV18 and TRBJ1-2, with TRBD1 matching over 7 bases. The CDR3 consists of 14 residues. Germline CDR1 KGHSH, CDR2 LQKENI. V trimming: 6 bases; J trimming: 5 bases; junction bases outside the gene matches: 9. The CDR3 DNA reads TGTGCCAGCTCGCCCACTCAGGGGGGTTATGGCTACACCTTC. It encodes CASSPTQGGYGYTF. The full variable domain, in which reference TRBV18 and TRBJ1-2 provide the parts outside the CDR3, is NAGVMQNPRHLVRRRGQEARLRCSPMKGHSHVYWYRQLPEEGLKFMVYLQKENIIDESGMPKERFSAEFPKEGPSILRIQQVVRGDSAAYFCASSPTQGGYGYTFGSGTRLTVV.

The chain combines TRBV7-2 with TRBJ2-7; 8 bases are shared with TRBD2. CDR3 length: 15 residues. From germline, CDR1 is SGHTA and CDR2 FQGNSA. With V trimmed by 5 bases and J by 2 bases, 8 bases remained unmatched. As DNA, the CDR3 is TGTGCCAGCAGCCTACGGACTAGCTTCGCCTACGAGCAGTACTTC. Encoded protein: CASSLRTSFAYEQYF.

CDR3 protein: CAISESGTSGRKTQYF. CDR3 in DNA: TGTGCCATCAGTGAGTCGGGGACTAGCGGGAGAAAGACCCAGTACTTC. V gene TRBV10-3 combines with J gene TRBJ2-5; 14 positions match TRBD2. The CDR3 has 16 residues. The V and J ends lost 0 bases and 6 bases, in that order; junction bases with no gene match: 3. CDR1 ENHRY and CDR2 SYGVKD come from the germline V gene.